This T cell receptor beta chain was observed in a study of T cells in Graves' hyperthyroidism and ophthalmopathy. Findings and caveats of the study: The model foresaw ophthalmopathy a median about 6.1 months prior to onset.

TCR beta CDR3 regions were amplified from RNA. The primer set for the first-round RT-PCR of the TCR CDR3 was HTBI. TCRdb used MiXCR to reprocess the multiplex PCR reads, holding one entry per CDR3 protein. The sample has hundreds of thousands of distinct CDR3 sequences, around 14% seen once. In its sample, this clonotype was seen many times. Antigen: not known. Aged 18 to 65, the patients had hyperthyroidism that was newly diagnosed and had lasted under 2 months. Used for diagnoses were clinical symptoms, serum thyroxine and TRAb, thyroid ultrasound and orbital computed tomography. The ends lost 7 bases at V and 3 bases at J; junction bases unmatched: 9. Germline assignment: CDR1 MDHEN and CDR2 SYDVKM. This CDR3 region has 15 residues.

The receptor was derived from a woman younger than 35 with Graves' hyperthyroidism. Source material: blood. The J gene is TRBJ1-5, the V gene TRBV28; 7 nucleotides line up with TRBD1. The DNA for the CDR3 is TGTGCCAGCACGAAAAGGGACAGACCCAATCAGCCCCAGCATTTT. Its protein is CASTKRDRPNQPQHF.